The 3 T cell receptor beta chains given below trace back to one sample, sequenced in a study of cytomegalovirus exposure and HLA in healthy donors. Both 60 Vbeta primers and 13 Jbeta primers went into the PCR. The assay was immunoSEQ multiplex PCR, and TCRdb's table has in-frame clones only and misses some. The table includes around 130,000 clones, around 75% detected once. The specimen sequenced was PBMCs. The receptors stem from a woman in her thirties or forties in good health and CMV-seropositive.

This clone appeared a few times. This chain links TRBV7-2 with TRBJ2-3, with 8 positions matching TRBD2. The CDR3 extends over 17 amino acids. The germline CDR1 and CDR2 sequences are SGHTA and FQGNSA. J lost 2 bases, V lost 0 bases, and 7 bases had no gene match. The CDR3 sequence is CASSLALLAGFTDTQYF. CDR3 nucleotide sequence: TGTGCCAGCAGCTTAGCTCTTCTAGCGGGCTTCACAGATACGCAGTATTTT.

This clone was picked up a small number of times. The CDR3 is CASSQEYLGAAETQYF. As DNA, the CDR3 is TGCGCCAGCAGCCAAGAATACCTAGGGGCAGCCGAGACCCAGTACTTC. The rearrangement links TRBV4-3 to TRBJ2-5; D is possibly TRBD1 (5 bases). CDR1 is LGHNA, CDR2 YSLEER, per germline. Trimming left V 0 bases short and J 5 bases short, with 16 bases between. The CDR3 is 16 amino acids.

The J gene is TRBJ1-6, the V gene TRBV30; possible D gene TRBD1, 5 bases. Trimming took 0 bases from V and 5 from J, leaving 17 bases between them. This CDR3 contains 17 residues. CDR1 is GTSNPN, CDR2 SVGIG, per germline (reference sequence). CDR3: CAWSVRGLVLDNSPLHF. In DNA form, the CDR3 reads TGTGCCTGGAGTGTACGGGGGTTGGTTTTGGATAATTCACCCCTCCACTTT.